The rows below give T cell receptor beta chains drawn from one sample of a study of persistence of HIV-infected CD4 T cells. The repertoire was sequenced with immunoSEQ multiplex PCR; TCRdb's copy has only in-frame clones and lacks some. The table shows about 40,000 clones, with roughly 74% occurring only once. Their recognized antigens are unknown. The sample in question was CD4+ T cells sorted from PBMCs after roughly 18-hour stimulation, obtained from a patient who received antiretroviral therapy. The source is an adult man with HIV who was CMV-seropositive. Both conserved end residues are part of each CDR3. Each record gives: clone size, V gene, D gene, J gene, CDR3 protein, CDR3 DNA. D genes are given only for firm matches. Clone sizes are given selectively: once, few, many, or a class where the clone is expanded.

clone size: NA
V gene: TRBV2
D gene: NA
J gene: TRBJ1-2
CDR3 protein: CASNGNYGYTF
CDR3 DNA: TGTGCCAGCAACGGGAACTATGGCTACACCTTC

clone size: NA
V gene: TRBV5-6
D gene: TRBD2
J gene: TRBJ2-1
CDR3 protein: CASRELAGGQNEQFF
CDR3 DNA: TGTGCCAGCAGAGAACTAGCGGGGGGGCAGAATGAGCAGTTCTTC

clone size: NA
V gene: TRBV18
D gene: NA
J gene: TRBJ1-2
CDR3 protein: CASSPESGGYTF
CDR3 DNA: TGTGCCAGCTCACCGGAGAGCGGGGGCTACACCTTC

clone size: NA
V gene: TRBV7-8
D gene: NA
J gene: TRBJ2-5
CDR3 protein: CASSRRGLQETQYF
CDR3 DNA: TGTGCCAGTTCGCGGCGGGGGCTACAAGAGACCCAGTACTTC

clone size: few
V gene: TRBV30
D gene: NA
J gene: TRBJ1-2
CDR3 protein: CAWSVQLNYGYTF
CDR3 DNA: TGTGCCTGGAGTGTACAGTTGAACTATGGCTACACCTTC

clone size: NA
V gene: TRBV6-5
D gene: NA
J gene: TRBJ2-2
CDR3 protein: CASSYSWNTGELFF
CDR3 DNA: TGTGCCAGCAGTTACTCGTGGAACACCGGGGAGCTGTTTTTT

clone size: NA
V gene: TRBV6-5
D gene: TRBD1
J gene: TRBJ1-5
CDR3 protein: CASRLGGSPNQPQHF
CDR3 DNA: TGTGCCAGCAGATTAGGGGGCAGCCCCAATCAGCCCCAGCATTTT

clone size: once
V gene: TRBV7-2
D gene: TRBD1
J gene: TRBJ2-7
CDR3 protein: CASSKGQVREQYF
CDR3 DNA: TGTGCCAGCAGCAAAGGACAGGTACGGGAGCAGTACTTC

clone size: NA
V gene: TRBV10-3
D gene: NA
J gene: TRBJ2-7
CDR3 protein: CAITGTPGYEQYF
CDR3 DNA: TGTGCCATCACCGGGACACCCGGCTACGAGCAGTACTTC

clone size: few
V gene: TRBV7-9
D gene: TRBD2
J gene: TRBJ2-1
CDR3 protein: CASSLYGAGGINEQFF
CDR3 DNA: TGTGCCAGCAGCTTATACGGAGCGGGGGGTATAAATGAGCAGTTCTTC

clone size: NA
V gene: TRBV27
D gene: NA
J gene: TRBJ1-1
CDR3 protein: CASRRRPMNTEAFF
CDR3 DNA: TGTGCCAGCAGGCGGCGGCCGATGAACACTGAAGCTTTCTTT

clone size: NA
V gene: TRBV25-1
D gene: NA
J gene: TRBJ1-3
CDR3 protein: CASSYGTAGNTIYF
CDR3 DNA: TGTGCCAGCAGTTACGGGACCGCTGGAAACACCATATATTTT

clone size: NA
V gene: TRBV14
D gene: TRBD2
J gene: TRBJ2-2
CDR3 protein: CASSLPGLAGIGELFF
CDR3 DNA: TGTGCCAGCAGCCTACCGGGACTAGCGGGAATCGGGGAGCTGTTTTTT

clone size: NA
V gene: TRBV15
D gene: NA
J gene: TRBJ1-2
CDR3 protein: CATSRDKRNYGYTF
CDR3 DNA: TGTGCCACCAGCAGAGATAAACGGAACTATGGCTACACCTTC

clone size: NA
V gene: TRBV30
D gene: TRBD1
J gene: TRBJ2-7
CDR3 protein: CAWTRGTYEQYF
CDR3 DNA: TGTGCCTGGACCAGGGGGACCTACGAGCAGTACTTC

clone size: once
V gene: TRBV19
D gene: NA
J gene: TRBJ1-2
CDR3 protein: CASSITGSYGYTF
CDR3 DNA: TGTGCCAGTAGTATAACAGGGAGCTATGGCTACACCTTC

clone size: NA
V gene: TRBV6-6
D gene: NA
J gene: TRBJ1-6
CDR3 protein: CASKGESSYNSPLHF
CDR3 DNA: TGTGCCAGCAAGGGTGAAAGCTCCTATAATTCACCCCTCCACTTT

clone size: few
V gene: TRBV29-1
D gene: TRBD2
J gene: TRBJ2-1
CDR3 protein: CSVGTSGSSLHNEQFF
CDR3 DNA: TGCAGCGTCGGGACTAGCGGGAGCTCCCTACACAATGAGCAGTTCTTC

clone size: NA
V gene: TRBV5-1
D gene: TRBD1
J gene: TRBJ2-2
CDR3 protein: CASSPGTGGSGELFF
CDR3 DNA: TGCGCCAGCAGCCCGGGGACAGGGGGTTCCGGGGAGCTGTTTTTT

clone size: NA
V gene: TRBV10-3
D gene: TRBD2
J gene: TRBJ2-3
CDR3 protein: CAISGLADSTDTQYF
CDR3 DNA: TGTGCCATCTCGGGACTAGCCGACAGCACAGATACGCAGTATTTT

clone size: NA
V gene: TRBV7-2
D gene: NA
J gene: TRBJ1-1
CDR3 protein: CASSWGFRGTEAFF
CDR3 DNA: TGTGCCAGCAGCTGGGGGTTCCGGGGCACTGAAGCTTTCTTT

clone size: NA
V gene: TRBV2
D gene: TRBD1
J gene: TRBJ1-5
CDR3 protein: CASKKQGADNQPQHF
CDR3 DNA: TGTGCCAGCAAAAAACAGGGGGCGGACAATCAGCCCCAGCATTTT

clone size: NA
V gene: TRBV4-3
D gene: NA
J gene: TRBJ1-5
CDR3 protein: CASSQNGGKGQPQHF
CDR3 DNA: TGCGCCAGCAGCCAAAATGGCGGGAAGGGTCAGCCCCAGCATTTT